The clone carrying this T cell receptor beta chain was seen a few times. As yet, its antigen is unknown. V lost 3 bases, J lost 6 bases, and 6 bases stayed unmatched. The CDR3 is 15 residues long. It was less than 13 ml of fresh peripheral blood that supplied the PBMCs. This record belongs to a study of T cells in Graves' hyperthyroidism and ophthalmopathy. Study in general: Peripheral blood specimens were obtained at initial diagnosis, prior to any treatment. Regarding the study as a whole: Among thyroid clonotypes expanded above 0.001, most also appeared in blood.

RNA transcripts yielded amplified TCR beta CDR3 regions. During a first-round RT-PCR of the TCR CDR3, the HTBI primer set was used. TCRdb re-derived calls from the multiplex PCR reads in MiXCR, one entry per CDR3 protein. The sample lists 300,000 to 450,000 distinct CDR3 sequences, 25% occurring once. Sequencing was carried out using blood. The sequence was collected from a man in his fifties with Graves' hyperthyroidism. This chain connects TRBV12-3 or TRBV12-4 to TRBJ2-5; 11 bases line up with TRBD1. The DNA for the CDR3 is TGTGCCAGCAGTTTGAGTGGACAGGGGGCAAAGACCCAGTACTTC. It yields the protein CASSLSGQGAKTQYF.